A single sample is the source of the 17 T cell receptor beta chains below, sequenced in a study of tissue T cells after allogeneic stem cell transplantation. As to time point: mouse harvest day 14 after allogeneic transplant. Mouse grafts combined 10^7 T-cell-depleted bone marrow cells with 10^6 splenic CD5+ T cells. The data were produced by immunoSEQ multiplex PCR, yet TCRdb's version contains in-frame clones alone and is incomplete. The table shows approximately 1,100 clones, with 50% to 55% occurring only once. Material: spleen. These TCRs come from a female BALB/c mouse given C57BL/6 T cells with graft-versus-host disease after an allogeneic hematopoietic cell transplant.

In the case of this clone: Germline and genes here are mouse. Read data end 1 residue before the CDR3 end; the end is taken from the germline J gene. The same CDR3 arises from other DNA sequences in this sample as well. This chain joins TRBV1 and TRBJ2-7; no reliable D call. Trimming took off 3 bases at V and 2 bases at J, with 8 bases between the two ends. Germline CDR1 reads NSQYPW; CDR2 reads LRSPGD (reference sequence). The CDR3 runs to 13 residues. The part of the CDR3 DNA that was read is TGCACCTGCAGTGCCGAGGACCCCTATGAACAGTAC. Its translation is CTCSAEDPYEQY. In full, the CDR3 reads CTCSAEDPYEQYF.

In its sample, this clone ranks as large. These gene names are mouse names. The read terminates 1 residue ahead of where the CDR3 ends, so the germline J gene completes it. The rearrangement uses TRBV19 and TRBJ1-4, with unresolved D. With 4 bases removed from V and 1 base from J, the gap between germline ends came to 8 bases. This CDR3 has 14 amino acids. Germline V gene data show CDR1 as FNHDT and CDR2 as SITEND (reference sequence). The CDR3 sequence is CASSPTNSNERLFF. CDR3 DNA, as far as it was read: TGTGCCAGCAGTCCGACAAATTCCAACGAAAGATTATTT.

Comment on this clone: Gene names follow the mouse nomenclature. The CDR3 sequence: CASSLVGGREDTQYF. Incomplete CDR3 DNA: TGTGCAAGCAGCTTAGTGGGGGGGCGCGAGGACACCCAGTAC. The chain carries TRBV16 and TRBJ2-5; 9 nucleotides align to TRBD2. The sequence runs out 1 residue before the end of the CDR3; the remainder is reconstructed from the germline J gene. The CDR3 consists of 15 residues. V dropped 1 base and J dropped 6; count of bases not matched to a gene: 5. Looked up from germline, CDR1 is SGHSA and CDR2 is FRNQAP.

In regard to this clone: All gene names here are mouse names. The read gets to within 1 residue of the CDR3 end, and the germline J gene fills in the rest. V gene TRBV23 combines with J gene TRBJ1-1; TRBD1, as called in the table, went unchecked against the DNA. Germline-derived CDR1 and CDR2 are KGHTA and FQNQQP. This CDR3 region has 12 residues. CDR3 DNA (partial): TGCTCCAGCAGCCTACAGGGGACAGAAGTCTTC. This encodes CSSSLQGTEVF. From start to end, the CDR3 is CSSSLQGTEVFF.

In regard to this clone: The gene names here belong to mouse. The read finishes 1 residue shy of the CDR3 end, and the germline J gene is used to complete it. The chain has TRBV12-2 and TRBJ2-3; D is uncertain. Germline lookup yields CDR1 SGHLS and CDR2 HYDKME. The CDR3 length is 12 residues. The ends were cut back, 2 bases at V and 4 bases at J, with 6 bases in the middle. The covered CDR3 bases are TGTGCCAGCTCTCCCCGAACAGAAACGCTGTAT. Amino acid sequence: CASSPRTETLY. The CDR3 as a whole reads CASSPRTETLYF. Combining the CDR3 with reference TRBV12-2 and TRBJ2-3 gives the whole variable domain NSGVVQSPRYIIKGKGERSILKCIPISGHLSVAWYQQTQGQELKFFIQHYDKMERDKGNLPSRFSVQQFDDYHSEMNMSALELEDSAVYFCASSPRTETLYFGSGTRLTVL.

This clone was seen only a few times. Any gene name here is a mouse gene name. Coverage ceases 1 residue before the CDR3 finishes, and the germline J gene fills in the end. The J gene is TRBJ1-1, the V gene TRBV1; maybe TRBD1 (5 bases). The CDR3 extends over 13 amino acids. V dropped 1 base and J dropped 4 bases, with 7 bases sitting between them. Germline values: CDR1 NSQYPW, CDR2 LRSPGD (reference sequence). Partial CDR3 DNA: TGCACCTGCAGTGCAGGGGGCAGCACAGAAGTCTTC. Residues: CTCSAGGSTEVF. The entire CDR3 sequence reads CTCSAGGSTEVFF.

Concerning this clone itself: Gene names refer to mouse genes. The read falls 1 residue short of the CDR3 end, and the missing part is taken from the germline J gene. The chain has TRBV20 and TRBJ2-7; no clear D gene. The CDR3 loop spans 11 amino acids. V was trimmed by 1 base and J by 3 bases, leaving 4 bases between them. From germline, CDR1 is GFQATS and CDR2 STVNSAI. The CDR3 sequence: CGARGSYEQYF. CDR3 bases read: TGTGGTGCTAGGGGCAGCTATGAACAGTAC.

With respect to this clone: Gene names and germline refer to mouse. Coverage ceases 1 residue before the CDR3 finishes, and the germline J gene fills in the end. The chain carries TRBV13-3 and TRBJ2-1; D is possibly TRBD1 or TRBD2 (5 bases each). V lost 7 bases to trimming and J lost 0 bases, with 11 bases between them. CDR1 is NNHDY and CDR2 is SYVADS in the germline V gene. This CDR3 region has 14 residues. The CDR3 reads CASEGPYNYAEQFF. Incomplete CDR3 DNA: TGTGCCAGCGAGGGGCCTTATAACTATGCTGAGCAGTTC.

By sample share, this clone is large. Gene names refer to mouse genes. The read falls 1 residue short of the CDR3 end, and the missing part is taken from the germline J gene. The chain has TRBV16 and TRBJ2-5; the D is unclear. Germline CDR1 SGHSA, CDR2 FRNQAP. This CDR3 spans 14 amino acids. V dropped 0 bases and J dropped 2 bases, with 6 bases sitting between them. This CDR3 is CASSLDAIQDTQYF. Incomplete CDR3 DNA: TGTGCAAGCAGCTTAGATGCCATCCAAGACACCCAGTAC.

This clone is medium-sized (0.01 to 0.1%). These gene names are mouse names. The missing CDR3 end, 1 residue past where the read stops, is filled in from the germline J gene. The gene calls are TRBV12-1 and TRBJ2-5; 9 bases line up with TRBD2. Germline-derived CDR1 and CDR2 are SGHSN and HYEKVE. V was clipped by 6 bases and J by 2 bases; unmatched bases: 5. The CDR3 sequence is 14 residues long. The chain's CDR3 is CASRTGLGQDTQYF. CDR3 DNA, as far as it was read: TGTGCCAGCCGAACGGGACTGGGCCAAGACACCCAGTAC.

For this clone: Relative to the germline gene, one junction end is altered; a read error may explain this. Gene and germline names: mouse. Read sequence stops 1 residue before the CDR3 end, and the germline J gene provides the missing end. V is TRBV19 and J is TRBJ2-5, with TRBD2 as a possible D gene (6 bases). Germline loops: CDR1 FNHDT, CDR2 SITEND (reference sequence). This CDR3 contains 14 residues. This chain's CDR3 is CACSIWGYQDPQYF. The covered CDR3 bases are TGTGCCTGCAGTATCTGGGGCTACCAAGACCCCCAGTAC.

Worth noting for this clone: Genes and germline come from the mouse. Read coverage stops 1 residue before the CDR3 terminus; the germline J gene supplies the remainder. The V gene is TRBV26, the J gene TRBJ1-6, with D perhaps TRBD1 (6 bases). TRBJ1-6 is labeled an ORF, and its function is uncertain. The CDR3 contains 14 residues. V was pared by 7 bases and J by 3 bases, with 10 bases between. Germline CDR1 is KGHPV and CDR2 is FQNQEV (reference sequence). This CDR3 is CASTQGFYNSPLYF. The CDR3 bases that were read are TGTGCCAGCACTCAGGGGTTCTATAATTCGCCCCTCTAC.

Comment on this clone: Gene labels here are mouse ones. The read stops 1 residue short of the end of the CDR3; the missing end is completed from the germline J gene. The gene calls are TRBV19 and TRBJ2-1, with D uncertain. There are 12 residues in the CDR3. V gave up 1 base and J gave up 7 bases, with 6 bases separating them. The germline V gene encodes CDR1 FNHDT and CDR2 SITEND (reference sequence). CDR3 protein: CASSIRQAEQFF. CDR3 bases read: TGTGCCAGCAGTATACGACAAGCTGAGCAGTTC.

Notes on this clone: Gene names are the mouse ones. The CDR3 region is CGARLGGYEQYF. The sequenced part of the CDR3 DNA is TGTGGTGCTAGACTGGGGGGTTATGAACAGTAC. V is TRBV20 and J is TRBJ2-7; 9 bases line up with TRBD2. The read falls 1 residue short of the CDR3 end, and the missing part is taken from the germline J gene. The germline V gene encodes CDR1 GFQATS and CDR2 STVNSAI. V dropped 3 bases and J dropped 4; count of bases not matched to a gene: 1. This CDR3 has 12 amino acids. The entire variable domain, with the rest obtained from reference TRBV20 and TRBJ2-7, is as follows: GALVYQYPRRTICKSGTSMRMECQAVGFQATSVAWYRQSPQKTFELIALSTVNSAIKYEQNFTQEKFPISHPNLSFSSMTVLNAYLEDRGLYLCGARLGGYEQYFGPGTRLTVL.

About this clone itself: The listed genes are named as in mouse. The read is 1 residue too short to cover the CDR3 end, so that end is filled in from the germline J gene. V gene TRBV2 combines with J gene TRBJ2-5; 8 nucleotides align to TRBD2. Trimming cost V 1 base and J 5 bases; bases outside gene matches: 2. CDR1 is LGHNA, CDR2 YSYQKL, per germline. The CDR3 is made up of 14 amino acids. The CDR3: CASSQVTGGDTQYF. CDR3 bases read: TGTGCCAGCAGCCAAGTTACTGGGGGAGACACCCAGTAC. Complete variable domain (other parts from reference TRBV2 and TRBJ2-5): DPKIIQKPKYLVAVTGSEKILICEQYLGHNAMYWYRQSAKKPLEFMFSYSYQKLMDNQTASSRFQPQSSKKNHLDLQITALKPDDSATYFCASSQVTGGDTQYFGPGTRLLVL.

Notes on this clone: All gene names here are mouse names. Read sequence stops 1 residue before the CDR3 end, and the germline J gene provides the missing end. Other DNA sequences in this sample translate to the same CDR3. V gene TRBV13-3 combines with J gene TRBJ2-7; the match to TRBD2 covers 8 bases. V was pared by 10 bases and J by 0 bases, with 9 bases of the junction left unmatched. CDR1 NNHDY and CDR2 SYVADS come from the germline V gene. CDR3 length equals 14 residues. CDR3 DNA (partial): TGTGCCCGCGGTGGGGGGGGGAGCTCCTATGAACAGTAC. It specifies CARGGGGSSYEQY. The CDR3 in its entirety is CARGGGGSSYEQYF.

This clone is large by share. Gene names follow the mouse nomenclature. Coverage ceases 1 residue before the CDR3 finishes, and the germline J gene fills in the end. The chain links TRBV13-1 to TRBJ2-7, with TRBD2 identical over 10 bases. Trimming cost V 3 bases and J 5 bases; bases outside gene matches: 2. Germline lookup yields CDR1 NSHNY and CDR2 SYGAGN. The CDR3 contains 13 residues. CDR3 residues: CASSGGTGDEQYF. The covered CDR3 bases are TGTGCCAGCAGTGGTGGGACTGGGGATGAACAGTAC.